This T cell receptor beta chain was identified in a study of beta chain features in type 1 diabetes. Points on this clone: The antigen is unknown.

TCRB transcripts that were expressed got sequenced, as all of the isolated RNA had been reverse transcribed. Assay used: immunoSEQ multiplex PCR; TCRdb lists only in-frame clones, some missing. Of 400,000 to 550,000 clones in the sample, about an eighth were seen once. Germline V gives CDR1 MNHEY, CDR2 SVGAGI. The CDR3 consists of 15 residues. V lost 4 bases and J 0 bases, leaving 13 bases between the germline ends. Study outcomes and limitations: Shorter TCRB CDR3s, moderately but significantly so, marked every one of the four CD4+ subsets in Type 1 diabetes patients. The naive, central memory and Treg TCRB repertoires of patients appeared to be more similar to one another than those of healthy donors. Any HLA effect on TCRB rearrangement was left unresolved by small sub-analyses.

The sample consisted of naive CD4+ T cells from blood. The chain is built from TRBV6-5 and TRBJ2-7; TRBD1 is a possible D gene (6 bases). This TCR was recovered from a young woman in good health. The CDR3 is CASSSNRVSSYEQYV. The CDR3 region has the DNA TGTGCCAGCAGTTCAAACAGGGTAAGCTCCTACGAGCAGTACGTC.